These T cell receptor beta chains were read from a single sample in a study of blood T cells in healthy people across ages. TCRdb itself ran the 5' RACE reads through MiXCR, one entry per CDR3 protein. The data show 550,000 to 700,000 distinct CDR3 sequences, 27% seen once. The sample comprised blood. These TCRs come from a woman in her 70s in good health. The CDR3 runs from the conserved cysteine through the conserved F or W. A D gene is named only where the DNA matches it firmly. Some rows have no size entry. The others give once, few or many, or a class for an expanded clone.

v_call	d_call	clone_size	j_call	cdr3_length	cdr3_aa	cdr3_nt
TRBV7-2	TRBD1	-	TRBJ1-5	15	CASSPQGGLYQPQHF	TGTGCCAGCAGCCCACAGGGGGGATTGTATCAGCCCCAGCATTTT
TRBV7-8	-	few	TRBJ2-1	14	CASSLAELENEQFF	TGTGCCAGCAGCTTAGCGGAACTAGAGAATGAGCAGTTCTTC
TRBV7-2	-	-	TRBJ2-5	15	CASTLGRGPPETQYF	TGTGCCAGCACCTTAGGGAGGGGGCCCCCAGAGACCCAGTACTTC
TRBV20-1	-	few	TRBJ2-2	12	CSAYGNTGELFF	TGCAGTGCTTACGGGAACACCGGGGAGCTGTTTTTT
TRBV18	-	-	TRBJ2-5	12	CASSPATGEQYF	TGTGCCAGCTCACCAGCTACCGGTGAGCAGTACTTC
TRBV7-2	-	few	TRBJ2-3	16	CASSLASWGDTDTQYF	TGTGCCAGCAGCTTAGCATCGTGGGGGGACACAGATACGCAGTATTTT
TRBV7-7	TRBD1	many	TRBJ2-1	15	CASSRWGQGSNEQFF	TGTGCTAGCAGCCGTTGGGGACAGGGTTCCAATGAGCAGTTCTTC
TRBV6-5	-	-	TRBJ2-4	15	CASSPRVLAKNIQYF	TGTGCCAGCAGTCCCCGGGTCTTAGCCAAAAACATTCAGTACTTC
TRBV20-1	-	-	TRBJ2-7	13	CSARAEQLYEQYF	TGCAGTGCTAGAGCCGAGCAGCTCTACGAGCAGTACTTC
TRBV6-5	-	-	TRBJ1-2	14	CASSAPGILGGYTF	TGTGCCAGCAGTGCCCCAGGTATTCTAGGTGGCTACACCTTC
TRBV20-1	TRBD2	-	TRBJ2-7	13	CSGLAGGYGEQYF	TGCAGTGGGTTGGCGGGGGGGTACGGCGAGCAGTACTTC
TRBV4-1	TRBD1	-	TRBJ2-7	13	CASSQETGGEQYF	TGCGCCAGCAGCCAAGAGACAGGGGGCGAGCAGTACTTC
TRBV20-1	-	-	TRBJ2-7	15	CSARGGGRLPYEQYF	TGCAGTGCTAGAGGTGGAGGGAGGCTCCCCTACGAGCAGTACTTC
TRBV4-3	-	-	TRBJ1-4	13	CASSQDLGGKLFF	TGCGCCAGCAGCCAAGATCTGGGAGGGAAACTGTTTTTT
TRBV6-5	-	-	TRBJ2-7	16	CASSYSWTVDSYEQYF	TGTGCCAGCAGTTACTCTTGGACAGTGGACTCCTACGAGCAGTACTTC
TRBV5-6	TRBD2	-	TRBJ2-5	17	CASSLMGLAGSQETQYF	TGTGCCAGCAGCTTGATGGGACTAGCGGGATCCCAAGAGACCCAGTACTTC
TRBV20-1	TRBD1	-	TRBJ2-7	15	CSASPDRGRFYEQYF	TGCAGTGCTAGCCCAGACAGGGGGCGCTTCTACGAGCAGTACTTC
TRBV6-5	-	few	TRBJ1-4	15	CASSYSGTKNEKLFF	TGTGCCAGCAGTTACTCCGGGACAAAGAATGAAAAACTGTTTTTT
TRBV4-3	-	few	TRBJ2-4	18	CASSQDPQGGPVKNIQYF	TGCGCCAGCAGCCAAGATCCCCAGGGGGGGCCGGTCAAAAACATTCAGTACTTC
TRBV7-2	-	few	TRBJ2-3	11	CASSSESSQYF	TGTGCCAGCAGCTCTGAGAGCTCGCAGTATTTT
TRBV7-9	TRBD1	-	TRBJ1-5	17	CASSEKDRVRANQPQHF	TGTGCCAGCAGCGAAAAAGACAGGGTAAGGGCCAATCAGCCCCAGCATTTT
TRBV9	TRBD2	few	TRBJ2-2	16	CASSLSGGSSTGELFF	TGTGCCAGCAGCCTCAGCGGGGGGAGCAGCACCGGGGAGCTGTTTTTT
TRBV10-3	-	few	TRBJ2-7	15	CAISESRGATHEQYF	TGTGCCATCAGTGAGTCGAGGGGGGCGACCCACGAGCAGTACTTC
TRBV7-2	-	-	TRBJ1-4	14	CASSLSYAGEKLFF	TGTGCCAGCAGCTTGAGTTATGCGGGGGAAAAACTGTTTTTT
TRBV4-3	-	many	TRBJ2-1	16	CASSQGLGSSYNEQFF	TGCGCCAGCAGCCAAGGGTTGGGTAGCTCCTACAATGAGCAGTTCTTC
TRBV20-1	TRBD1	-	TRBJ1-6	16	CSALTRVGQGVSPLHF	TGCAGTGCCCTTACAAGAGTGGGACAGGGAGTTTCACCCCTCCACTTT
TRBV7-2	TRBD2	-	TRBJ2-7	15	CASSSDPGLPYEQYF	TGTGCCAGCAGCTCCGACCCGGGACTACCCTACGAGCAGTACTTC
TRBV2	-	-	TRBJ1-1	14	CASSDRQRNTEAFF	TGTGCCAGCAGTGATCGTCAGAGGAACACTGAAGCTTTCTTT
TRBV2	-	few	TRBJ1-5	13	CACSVGGDQPQHF	TGTGCCTGCAGTGTAGGGGGGGATCAGCCCCAGCATTTT
TRBV7-9	-	few	TRBJ2-5	15	CASSYSRGGQETQYF	TGTGCCAGCAGCTACTCCAGGGGAGGCCAAGAGACCCAGTACTTC
TRBV7-3	-	many	TRBJ2-5	12	CASSPPGGTQYF	TGTGCCAGCAGCCCCCCTGGCGGCACCCAGTACTTC
TRBV9	-	-	TRBJ1-5	15	CASSGSGGSNQPQHF	TGTGCCAGCAGCGGCTCGGGGGGTAGCAATCAGCCCCAGCATTTT
TRBV24-1	-	few	TRBJ2-2	14	CATGAGWNTGELFF	TGTGCCACCGGGGCAGGGTGGAACACCGGGGAGCTGTTTTTT
TRBV25-1	-	few	TRBJ1-1	12	CASGPPTGPAFF	TGTGCCTCCGGCCCCCCCACAGGACCGGCTTTCTTT
TRBV5-1	TRBD1	-	TRBJ1-4	15	CASSLTGAVREKLFF	TGCGCCAGCAGCTTAACAGGGGCGGTTCGGGAAAAACTGTTTTTT
TRBV29-1	-	-	TRBJ1-2	13	CSVERIANYGYTF	TGCAGCGTTGAGCGGATAGCTAACTATGGCTACACCTTC
TRBV27	-	-	TRBJ1-2	14	CASSSRGRYYGYTF	TGTGCCAGCAGTTCTCGGGGGAGATACTATGGCTACACCTTC
TRBV9	-	-	TRBJ2-3	16	CASSVGGDARRDTQYF	TGTGCCAGCAGCGTTGGCGGGGACGCCCGGAGAGATACGCAGTATTTT
TRBV25-1	-	-	TRBJ2-1	17	CASSEMGRAGNLDEQFF	TGTGCCAGCAGTGAAATGGGGCGGGCAGGCAACTTAGATGAGCAGTTCTTC
TRBV13	TRBD2	few	TRBJ2-5	16	CASSLYSRGGRETQYF	TGTGCCAGCAGCTTATACTCGCGGGGGGGCCGAGAGACCCAGTACTTC
TRBV18	-	-	TRBJ1-4	14	CASSPEAYVEKLFF	TGTGCCAGCTCACCGGAGGCGTACGTCGAAAAACTGTTTTTT
TRBV18	-	-	TRBJ2-2	16	CASSPRLEANTGELFF	TGTGCCAGCTCACCAAGGTTAGAGGCGAACACCGGGGAGCTGTTTTTT
TRBV21-1	-	few	TRBJ2-5	14	CASSKEDREETQYF	TGTGCCAGCAGCAAAGAGGACAGGGAGGAGACCCAGTACTTC
TRBV5-1	-	-	TRBJ1-1	14	CASSFVGFDTEAFF	TGCGCCAGCAGCTTTGTCGGGTTCGACACTGAAGCTTTCTTT
TRBV5-1	-	many	TRBJ2-5	14	CASSLVPVQETQYF	TGCGCCAGCAGCTTGGTGCCAGTCCAAGAGACCCAGTACTTC
TRBV11-3	TRBD1	-	TRBJ2-7	17	CASSSRDRRSNSYEQYF	TGTGCCAGCAGCTCCCGGGACAGGCGGTCAAACTCCTACGAGCAGTACTTC
TRBV12-3/TRBV12-4	-	few	TRBJ2-5	13	CVSSLLVGETQYF	TGTGTCAGCAGTTTATTAGTAGGGGAGACCCAGTACTTC
TRBV5-5	-	-	TRBJ2-6	16	CASSLAPLLGANVRTF	TGTGCCAGCAGCTTGGCCCCCCTGCTGGGGGCCAACGTCCGGACTTTC
TRBV24-1	TRBD1	few	TRBJ2-1	14	CATSAGQGANEQFF	TGTGCCACCAGTGCAGGACAGGGGGCCAATGAGCAGTTCTTC